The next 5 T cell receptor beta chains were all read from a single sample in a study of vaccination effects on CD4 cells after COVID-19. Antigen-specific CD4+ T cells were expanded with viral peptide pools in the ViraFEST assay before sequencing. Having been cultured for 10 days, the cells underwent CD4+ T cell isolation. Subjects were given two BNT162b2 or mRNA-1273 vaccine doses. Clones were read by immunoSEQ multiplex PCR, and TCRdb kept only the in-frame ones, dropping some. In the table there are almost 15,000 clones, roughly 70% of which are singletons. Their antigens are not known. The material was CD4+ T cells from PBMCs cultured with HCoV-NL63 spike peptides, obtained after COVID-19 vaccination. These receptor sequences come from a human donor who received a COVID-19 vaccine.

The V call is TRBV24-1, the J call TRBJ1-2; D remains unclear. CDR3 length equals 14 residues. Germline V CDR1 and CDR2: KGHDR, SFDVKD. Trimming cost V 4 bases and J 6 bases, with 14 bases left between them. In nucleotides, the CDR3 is TGTGCCACCAGTGACCCACGGTCGAACGATGGCTACACCTTC. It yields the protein CATSDPRSNDGYTF.

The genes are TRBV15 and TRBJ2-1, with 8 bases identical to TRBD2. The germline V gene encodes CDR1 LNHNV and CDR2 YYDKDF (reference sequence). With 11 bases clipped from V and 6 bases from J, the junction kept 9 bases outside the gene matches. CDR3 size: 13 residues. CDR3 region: CALGAGVSNEQFF. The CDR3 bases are TGTGCCTTGGGAGCGGGAGTTAGCAATGAGCAGTTCTTC.

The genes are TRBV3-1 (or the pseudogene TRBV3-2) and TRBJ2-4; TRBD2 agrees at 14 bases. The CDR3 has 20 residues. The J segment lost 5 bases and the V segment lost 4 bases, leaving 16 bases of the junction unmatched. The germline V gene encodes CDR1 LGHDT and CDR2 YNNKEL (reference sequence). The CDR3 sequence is CASSPTFGLAGGRSENIQYF. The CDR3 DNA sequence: TGTGCCAGCAGCCCTACCTTCGGACTAGCGGGAGGCCGAAGTGAAAACATTCAGTACTTC.

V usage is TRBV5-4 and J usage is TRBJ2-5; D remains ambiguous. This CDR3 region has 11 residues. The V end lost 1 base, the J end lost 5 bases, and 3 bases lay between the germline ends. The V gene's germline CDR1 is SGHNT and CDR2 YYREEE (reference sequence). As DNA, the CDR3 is TGTGCCAGCAGCTTGATGGAGACCCAGTACTTC. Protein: CASSLMETQYF.

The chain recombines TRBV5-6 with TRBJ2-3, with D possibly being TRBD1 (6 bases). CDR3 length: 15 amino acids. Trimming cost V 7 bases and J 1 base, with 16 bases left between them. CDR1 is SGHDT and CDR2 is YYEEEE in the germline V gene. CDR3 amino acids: CASGTQGRGTDTQYF. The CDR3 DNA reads TGTGCCAGCGGTACACAGGGAAGGGGCACAGATACGCAGTATTTT.